This T cell receptor beta chain appears in the sequencing data of a study of T-cell memory formation after mild COVID-19. Germline loops: CDR1 SGHAT, CDR2 FQNNGV. Trimming stripped 6 bases from V and 0 bases from J, with 10 bases between. The CDR3 consists of 14 residues. MiXCR was run by TCRdb on the 5' RACE reads, yielding one entry per CDR3 protein. The sample lists 550,000 to 700,000 distinct CDR3 sequences; roughly 18% were seen once. The sequenced sample was PBMCs or a T cell subset sorted from them (not recorded which). The receptor comes from an adult woman who had mild COVID-19 (a few samples of this study predate the infection). Cell type and time point are not known. This chain joins TRBV11-2 and TRBJ2-3, with D perhaps matching TRBD1 (6 bases). The CDR3 reads CASSRGFSTDTQYF. Written as DNA, the CDR3 is TGTGCCAGCAGTAGGGGGTTTAGCACAGATACGCAGTATTTT.